A selection of T cell receptor beta chains follows, all from one sample in a study of shared clonotypes between healthy human individuals. Sequencing used immunoSEQ multiplex PCR; TCRdb keeps in-frame clones, though not all of them. Of some 790,000 clones listed, 72% were seen once; the top ten hold approximately 1.7%. Sequencing used memory CD4+ T cells sorted from blood. These receptor sequences come from a woman aged 25-40 years in good health. Each CDR3 is given without its conserved first and last residue. Clone size is not always given. Where it is, it says once, few, many or a class for expanded clones.

clone_size: -
v_call: TRBV10-1
cdr3_aa: ASSELLAGADTQY

clone_size: -
v_call: TRBV19
cdr3_aa: ASSTSVNEQF

clone_size: -
v_call: TRBV28
cdr3_aa: ASRGRDEQF

clone_size: few
v_call: TRBV28
cdr3_aa: ASSLPIGQGNTIY

clone_size: once
v_call: TRBV4-2
cdr3_aa: ASSQNGDPREQPQH

clone_size: -
v_call: TRBV18
cdr3_aa: ASSASPDTQY

clone_size: -
v_call: TRBV28
cdr3_aa: ASSPRNTEAF

clone_size: -
v_call: TRBV19
cdr3_aa: ASTIRGLAGPQH

clone_size: -
v_call: TRBV27
cdr3_aa: ASSLSGANQPQH

clone_size: -
v_call: TRBV5-1
cdr3_aa: ASSLVQGARNTIY

clone_size: -
v_call: TRBV9
cdr3_aa: ASSVQAGEANYGYT

clone_size: -
v_call: TRBV23-1
cdr3_aa: ASSQGGLVNEQF

clone_size: -
v_call: TRBV28
cdr3_aa: ASSIWTGGGQPQH

clone_size: -
v_call: TRBV2
cdr3_aa: ASNSDGSTGELF

clone_size: -
v_call: TRBV27
cdr3_aa: ASSFQGLAGGPVNEQF

clone_size: -
v_call: TRBV28
cdr3_aa: ASSVISNQPQH

clone_size: -
v_call: TRBV5-1
cdr3_aa: ASSLYVKSPSSYEQY

clone_size: -
v_call: TRBV27
cdr3_aa: ASPAAGTVVIQY

clone_size: few
v_call: TRBV5-4
cdr3_aa: ASSHDYTNTGELF

clone_size: -
v_call: TRBV30
cdr3_aa: AWSGGGNADTQY

clone_size: -
v_call: TRBV9
cdr3_aa: ASSGSGESWETQY

clone_size: once
v_call: TRBV5-8
cdr3_aa: ASSFSKVREGETQY

clone_size: -
v_call: TRBV29-1
cdr3_aa: SARGLADTGELF

clone_size: -
v_call: TRBV25-1
cdr3_aa: ASSESQGGVGI

clone_size: -
v_call: TRBV27
cdr3_aa: ASSPGGYGTEAF

clone_size: -
v_call: TRBV6-1
cdr3_aa: ASSGKGTATDTQY

clone_size: -
v_call: TRBV18
cdr3_aa: ASSLLLTEAF

clone_size: once
v_call: TRBV28
cdr3_aa: ATPDRGEGYT

clone_size: -
v_call: TRBV9
cdr3_aa: ASSAGTSGSVETQY

clone_size: -
v_call: TRBV28
cdr3_aa: ASGTSLANYGYT

clone_size: -
v_call: TRBV10-1
cdr3_aa: ASRGNGGNTDTQY

clone_size: -
v_call: TRBV9
cdr3_aa: ASSKYLGQGILNEQF

clone_size: -
v_call: TRBV7-8
cdr3_aa: ASSLDRPNYGYT

clone_size: few
v_call: TRBV11-2
cdr3_aa: ASSPGQVYGYT

clone_size: -
v_call: TRBV7-2
cdr3_aa: ASSLGLMADGYT